Following are 2 T cell receptor beta chains from one sample sequenced in a study of shared clonotypes between healthy human individuals. Libraries were prepared by immunoSEQ multiplex PCR; TCRdb keeps only in-frame clonotypes and omits some of them. Altogether about 1 million clones are present, about 75% being singletons, with the ten largest covering roughly 1.4%. Sequenced: memory CD4+ T cells sorted from blood. The subset denotes: CD45RA-negative fraction. The origin of the receptors is a man between 18 and 35 years old in good health.

This clone showed up just a few times. V gene TRBV30 combines with J gene TRBJ1-2; no clear D gene. The CDR3 is 12 amino acids. Germline CDR1 GTSNPN, CDR2 SVGIG (reference sequence). V gave up 4 bases and J gave up 10 bases, with 16 bases separating them. Here the CDR3 DNA reads TGTGCCTGGATCTACAGATCGGAAGTCTACACCTTC. Protein product: CAWIYRSEVYTF.

V and J are TRBV7-9 and TRBJ1-2; D uncertain. Germline CDR1 SEHNR, CDR2 FQNEAQ (reference sequence). CDR3 length: 16 residues. With 5 bases removed from V and 8 bases from J, the gap between germline ends came to 24 bases. CDR3 DNA: TGTGCCAGCAGCCCCGCAGGTAGTGTGAGTGCTGGGGGCTACACCTTC. It codes for CASSPAGSVSAGGYTF.